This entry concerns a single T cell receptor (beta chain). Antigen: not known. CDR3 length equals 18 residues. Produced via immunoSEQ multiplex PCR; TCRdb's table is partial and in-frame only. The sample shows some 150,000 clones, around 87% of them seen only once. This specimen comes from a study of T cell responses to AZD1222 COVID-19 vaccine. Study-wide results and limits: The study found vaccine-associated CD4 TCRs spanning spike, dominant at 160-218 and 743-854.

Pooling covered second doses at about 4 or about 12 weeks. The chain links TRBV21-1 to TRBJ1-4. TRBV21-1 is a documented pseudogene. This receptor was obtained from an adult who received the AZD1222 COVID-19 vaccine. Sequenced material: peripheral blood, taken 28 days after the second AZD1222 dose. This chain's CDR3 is CASSFEGGLRSGSEKLFF. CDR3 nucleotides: TGTGCCAGCAGCTTTGAAGGGGGGCTTCGTTCGGGCAGTGAAAAACTGTTTTTT.